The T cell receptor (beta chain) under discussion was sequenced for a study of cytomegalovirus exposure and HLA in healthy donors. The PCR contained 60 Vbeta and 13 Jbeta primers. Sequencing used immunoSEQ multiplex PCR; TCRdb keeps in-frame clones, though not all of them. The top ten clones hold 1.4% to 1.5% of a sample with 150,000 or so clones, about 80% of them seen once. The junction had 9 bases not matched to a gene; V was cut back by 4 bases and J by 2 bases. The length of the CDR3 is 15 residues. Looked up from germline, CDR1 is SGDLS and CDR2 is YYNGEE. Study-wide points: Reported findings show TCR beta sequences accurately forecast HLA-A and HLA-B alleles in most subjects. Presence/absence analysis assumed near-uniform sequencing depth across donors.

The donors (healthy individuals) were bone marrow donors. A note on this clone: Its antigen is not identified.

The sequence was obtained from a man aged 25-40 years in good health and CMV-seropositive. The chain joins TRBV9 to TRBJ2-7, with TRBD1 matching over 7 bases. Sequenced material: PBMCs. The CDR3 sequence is CASSPRAGGTYEQYF. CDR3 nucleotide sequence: TGTGCCAGCAGCCCCAGGGCAGGGGGTACCTACGAGCAGTACTTC.